This entry lists 2 T cell receptor beta chains sequenced from one sample in a study of T-cell memory formation after mild COVID-19. In TCRdb, the 5' RACE reads were re-called with MiXCR into one record per CDR3 protein. This table holds 250,000 to 350,000 distinct CDR3 sequences, just under 20% found once. The sample was PBMCs or a T cell subset sorted from them (not recorded which). These receptors all come from a man between 18 and 35 years old who had mild COVID-19 (a few samples of this study predate the infection). Cell type and time point are not known.

The chain links TRBV4-1 to TRBJ2-6; TRBD1 matches 10 bases. Germline V gene lookup returns CDR1 MGHRA and CDR2 YSYEKL. The CDR3 is 19 amino acids. V shed 0 bases, J shed 2 bases, and the junction held 7 bases outside the gene matches. DNA for the CDR3: TGCGCCAGCAGCCAAGATCCGGGACAGGGGATACCTGGGGCCAACGTCCTGACTTTC. It specifies CASSQDPGQGIPGANVLTF.

This clonotype was observed a handful of times. The chain employs TRBV6-1 and TRBJ2-1; D is possibly TRBD1 (5 bases). This CDR3 spans 12 amino acids. The germline gives CDR1 MNHNS, CDR2 SASEGT. The germline V and J ends were trimmed by 2 bases and 8 bases, with 7 bases remaining between them. DNA of the CDR3: TGTGCCAGCAGTGAACAGGGCTATGAGCAGTTCTTC. Its protein product is CASSEQGYEQFF.